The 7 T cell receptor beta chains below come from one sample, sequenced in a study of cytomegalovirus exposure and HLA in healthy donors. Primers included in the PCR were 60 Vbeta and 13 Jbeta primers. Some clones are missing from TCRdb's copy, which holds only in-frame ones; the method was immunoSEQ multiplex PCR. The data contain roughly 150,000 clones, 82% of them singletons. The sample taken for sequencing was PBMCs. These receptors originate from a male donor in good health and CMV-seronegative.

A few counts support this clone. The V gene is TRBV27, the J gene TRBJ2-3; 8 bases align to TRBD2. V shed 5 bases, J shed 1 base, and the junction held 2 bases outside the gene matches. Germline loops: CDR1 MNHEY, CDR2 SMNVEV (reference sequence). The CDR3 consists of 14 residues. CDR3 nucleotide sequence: TGTGCCAGCAGTACACTAGCGGGCACAGATACGCAGTATTTT. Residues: CASSTLAGTDTQYF.

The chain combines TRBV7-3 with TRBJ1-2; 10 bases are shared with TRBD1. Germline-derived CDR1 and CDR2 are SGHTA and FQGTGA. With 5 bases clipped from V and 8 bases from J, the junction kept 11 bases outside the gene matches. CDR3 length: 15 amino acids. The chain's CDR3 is CASSQDGTGAEGYTF. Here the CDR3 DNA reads TGTGCCAGCAGCCAAGACGGGACAGGGGCGGAGGGCTACACCTTC. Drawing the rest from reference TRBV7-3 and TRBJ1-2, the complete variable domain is GAGVSQTPSNKVTEKGKYVELRCDPISGHTALYWYRQSLGQGPEFLIYFQGTGAADDSGLPNDRFFAVRPEGSVSTLKIQRTERGDSAVYLCASSQDGTGAEGYTFGSGTRLTVV.

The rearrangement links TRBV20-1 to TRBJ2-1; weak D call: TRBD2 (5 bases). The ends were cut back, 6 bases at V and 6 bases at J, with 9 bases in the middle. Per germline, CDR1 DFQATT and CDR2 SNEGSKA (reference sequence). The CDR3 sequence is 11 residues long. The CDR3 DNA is TGCAGTGCCCCACGGGGCAATGAGCAGTTCTTC. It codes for CSAPRGNEQFF.

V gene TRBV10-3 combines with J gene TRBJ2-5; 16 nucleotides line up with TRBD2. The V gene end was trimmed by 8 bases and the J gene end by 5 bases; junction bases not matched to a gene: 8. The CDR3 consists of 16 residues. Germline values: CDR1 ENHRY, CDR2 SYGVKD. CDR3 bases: TGTGCCATCTCGGGACTAGCGGGAGGGCCGAGCGAGACCCAGTACTTC. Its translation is CAISGLAGGPSETQYF.

As DNA, the CDR3 is TGCAGCGGGGGGGGAGAGGTGAATGAGCAGTTCTTC. The encoded protein is CSGGGEVNEQFF. V and J are TRBV29-1 and TRBJ2-1, with 7 bases aligning to TRBD2. This CDR3 is 12 amino acids long. Germline V lookup: CDR1 SQVTM, CDR2 ANQGSEA. Losses at the gene ends were 7 bases for V and 7 bases for J; bases not matched to a gene: 7.

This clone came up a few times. The CDR3 sequence: CASSSGLNNEQFF. CDR3 sequence (DNA): TGTGCCAGCAGCTCCGGACTCAACAATGAGCAGTTCTTC. The gene calls are TRBV5-6 and TRBJ2-1; D is possibly TRBD2 (5 bases). The germline CDR1 and CDR2 sequences are SGHDT and YYEEEE. CDR3 size: 13 residues. The V gene lost 3 bases and the J gene lost 5 bases, with 9 bases spanning the gap.

CDR3 nucleotides: TGCGCCAGCAGCCGGGGACAGGGGGGAAACACCATATATTTT. As protein: CASSRGQGGNTIYF. The gene calls are TRBV5-1 and TRBJ1-3; 10 nucleotides match TRBD1. J gave up 4 bases and V 4 bases, and 2 bases lay outside the gene matches. The CDR3 runs 14 residues. Germline V gene data show CDR1 as SGHRS and CDR2 as YFSETQ.